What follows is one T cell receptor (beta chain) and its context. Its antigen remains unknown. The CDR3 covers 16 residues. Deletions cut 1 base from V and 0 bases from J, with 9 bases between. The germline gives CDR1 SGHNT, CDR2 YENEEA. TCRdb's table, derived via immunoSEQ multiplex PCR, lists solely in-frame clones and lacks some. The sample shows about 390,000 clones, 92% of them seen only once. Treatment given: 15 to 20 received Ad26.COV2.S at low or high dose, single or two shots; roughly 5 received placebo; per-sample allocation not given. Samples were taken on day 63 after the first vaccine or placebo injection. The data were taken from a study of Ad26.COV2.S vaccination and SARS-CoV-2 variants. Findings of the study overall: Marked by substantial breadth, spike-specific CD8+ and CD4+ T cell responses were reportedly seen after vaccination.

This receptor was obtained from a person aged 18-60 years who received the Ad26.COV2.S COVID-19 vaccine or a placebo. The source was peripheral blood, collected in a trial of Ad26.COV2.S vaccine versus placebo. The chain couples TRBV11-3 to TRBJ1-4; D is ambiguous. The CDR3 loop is CASSLGHSSTNEKLFF. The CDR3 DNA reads TGTGCCAGCAGCTTAGGCCACTCCTCAACTAATGAAAAACTGTTTTTT.